The 2 T cell receptor beta chains below all came from one sample that was sequenced in a study of cytomegalovirus exposure and HLA in healthy donors. 60 Vbeta and 13 Jbeta primers were used in PCR. Generated by immunoSEQ multiplex PCR, the TCRdb table keeps only in-frame clones and is missing some. The sample contains approximately 110,000 clones, 83% of which appear only once. Sequencing was carried out using PBMCs. The receptors were sampled from a young man in good health and CMV-seronegative.

This rearrangement joins TRBV4-1 to TRBJ2-3; TRBD2 matches 7 bases. Germline V lookup: CDR1 MGHRA, CDR2 YSYEKL. CDR3 length equals 13 residues. V lost 0 bases, J lost 9 bases, and 3 bases stayed unmatched. The DNA of the CDR3 is TGCGCCAGCAGCCAAGATTGGGAGGGAACGCAGTATTTT. It specifies CASSQDWEGTQYF.

This clone was found once. The chain joins TRBV15 to TRBJ2-2, with TRBD1 as a possible D gene (6 bases). CDR3 size: 16 residues. V gave up 7 bases and J gave up 1 base, with 16 bases separating them. Germline V CDR1 and CDR2: LNHNV, YYDKDF (reference sequence). Here the CDR3 reads CATTKIGQMNTGELFF. In nucleotides, the CDR3 is TGTGCCACCACCAAGATTGGACAGATGAACACCGGGGAGCTGTTTTTT.